The clone carrying this T cell receptor beta chain was detected many times. This record belongs to a study of control samples from healthy donors and cancer patients. Sequencing was performed with immunoSEQ multiplex PCR; in TCRdb, only in-frame clones are kept and a portion is missing. Seen here are about 44,000 clones, just over 70% observed once, and the top ten hold roughly 18%. Per the germline V gene, CDR1 is MNHEY and CDR2 is SVGAGI. Trimming cost V 7 bases and J 1 base, with 15 bases left between them. The CDR3 contains 15 residues. Material for sequencing was formalin-fixed, paraffin-embedded tissue. The gene calls are TRBV6-5 and TRBJ2-3; D uncertain. The receptor was derived from a male donor with melanoma. The CDR3 nucleotides read TGTGCCAGCAATCCCCGCCAGTGGGGCACAGATACGCAGTATTTT. Its translation is CASNPRQWGTDTQYF.